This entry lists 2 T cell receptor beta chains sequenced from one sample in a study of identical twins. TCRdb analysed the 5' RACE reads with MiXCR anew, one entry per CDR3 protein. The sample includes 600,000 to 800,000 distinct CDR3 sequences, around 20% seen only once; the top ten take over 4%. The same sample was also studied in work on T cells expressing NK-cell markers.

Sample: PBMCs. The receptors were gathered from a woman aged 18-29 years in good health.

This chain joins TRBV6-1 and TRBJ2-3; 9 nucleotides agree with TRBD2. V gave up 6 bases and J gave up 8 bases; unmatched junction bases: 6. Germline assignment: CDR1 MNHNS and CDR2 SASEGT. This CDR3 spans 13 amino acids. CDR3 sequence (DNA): TGTGCCAGCAGGCGGGGGGGCCCCGGTACGCAGTATTTT. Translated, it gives CASRRGGPGTQYF.

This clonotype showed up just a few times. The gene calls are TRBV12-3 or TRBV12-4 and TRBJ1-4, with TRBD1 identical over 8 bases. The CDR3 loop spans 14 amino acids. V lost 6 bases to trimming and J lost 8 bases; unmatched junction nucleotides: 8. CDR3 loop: CASSPRTGYEKLFF. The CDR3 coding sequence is TGTGCCAGCAGCCCAAGGACAGGGTACGAAAAACTGTTTTTT.